This T cell receptor beta chain was retrieved from a study of cytomegalovirus exposure and HLA in healthy donors. This clone has a single count. Its antigen is unknown. This CDR3 region has 15 residues. Trimming stripped 6 bases from V and 4 bases from J, with 16 bases between. Germline CDR1 and CDR2: MDHEN and SYDVKM. Generated by immunoSEQ multiplex PCR, the TCRdb table keeps only in-frame clones and is missing some. The sample carries 150,000 or so clones, roughly 84% recorded once. Study-wide results and caveats: Cytomegalovirus association was assigned to approximately 160 TCR beta chains.

This chain links TRBV28 with TRBJ1-5; D perhaps matches TRBD1 (6 bases). The sample comprised PBMCs. This receptor was taken from a man under 40 in good health and CMV-seropositive. CDR3 DNA sequence: TGTGCCAGCAGCTCGGAGGCAGGGGATAATCAGCCCCAGCATTTT. Residues: CASSSEAGDNQPQHF.